Listed below are T cell receptor beta chains from one sample, sequenced in a study of post-analysis software for immune sequencing data. TCRdb analysed the PCR reads with MiXCR anew, one entry per CDR3 protein. The table includes 750,000 to 950,000 distinct CDR3 sequences, roughly 46% detected once. The source material was blood. The receptors come from a girl between 10 and 17 years old with multiple sclerosis. CDR3s include the opening cysteine and the closing phenylalanine or tryptophan. D genes are given only for firm matches. Clone size appears in some rows only: once, few, many, or a class for an expanded clone.

J: TRBJ2-1
V: TRBV20-1
size: few
D: .
CDR3: CSATGLSSYNEQFF
DNA: TGCAGTGCCACGGGGCTTAGCTCCTACAATGAGCAGTTCTTC

J: TRBJ2-1
V: TRBV29-1
size: .
D: .
CDR3: CSVDVEPRRAYNEQFF
DNA: TGCAGCGTTGACGTTGAGCCTCGGAGGGCCTACAATGAGCAGTTCTTC

J: TRBJ1-1
V: TRBV20-1
size: .
D: .
CDR3: CSARRTWGGTEAFF
DNA: TGCAGTGCTAGACGTACGTGGGGGGGAACTGAAGCTTTCTTT

J: TRBJ2-5
V: TRBV2
size: .
D: .
CDR3: CASSDEADRWTQYF
DNA: TGTGCCAGCAGTGACGAAGCGGATAGGTGGACCCAGTACTTC

J: TRBJ2-3
V: TRBV6-1
size: .
D: .
CDR3: CASSLKGGGHSTDTQYF
DNA: TGTGCCAGCAGCCTTAAGGGGGGAGGCCATAGCACAGATACGCAGTATTTT

J: TRBJ1-1
V: TRBV5-6
size: .
D: TRBD1
CDR3: CASSLGAGTGGTEAFF
DNA: TGTGCCAGCAGCTTGGGGGCCGGGACAGGGGGCACTGAAGCTTTCTTT

J: TRBJ1-2
V: TRBV29-1
size: .
D: .
CDR3: CSVEDRRPNGGYTF
DNA: TGCAGCGTTGAAGATCGCCGCCCTAACGGGGGCTACACCTTC

J: TRBJ2-5
V: TRBV5-1
size: few
D: TRBD2
CDR3: CASSPLSGLAGWAKETQYF
DNA: TGCGCCAGCAGCCCCCTCTCGGGACTAGCGGGATGGGCCAAAGAGACCCAGTACTTC

J: TRBJ2-7
V: TRBV7-6
size: .
D: TRBD2
CDR3: CASSLDRGGYGEQYF
DNA: TGTGCCAGCAGCTTAGATCGGGGGGGGTACGGCGAGCAGTACTTC

J: TRBJ2-7
V: TRBV7-2
size: .
D: TRBD2
CDR3: CASSLGTSVYEQYF
DNA: TGTGCCAGCAGCTTAGGGACTAGCGTGTACGAGCAGTACTTC

J: TRBJ2-7
V: TRBV5-1
size: many
D: TRBD2
CDR3: CASTWTSGSSYEQYF
DNA: TGCGCCAGCACCTGGACTAGCGGGAGCTCCTACGAGCAGTACTTC

J: TRBJ2-1
V: TRBV2
size: .
D: TRBD1
CDR3: CARRTGGDEQFF
DNA: TGTGCCAGGCGGACAGGGGGCGATGAGCAGTTCTTC

J: TRBJ2-7
V: TRBV29-1
size: few
D: TRBD1
CDR3: CSVSDRVAGYEQYF
DNA: TGCAGCGTTTCGGACAGGGTGGCAGGGTACGAGCAGTACTTC

J: TRBJ1-2
V: TRBV29-1
size: .
D: .
CDR3: CSVLQGSGRYAF
DNA: TGCAGCGTCCTCCAGGGCAGCGGACGCTACGCCTTC

J: TRBJ2-7
V: TRBV12-3/TRBV12-4
size: few
D: TRBD1
CDR3: CASSYGQGSFEQYF
DNA: TGTGCCAGCAGTTACGGACAGGGGAGTTTCGAGCAGTACTTC

J: TRBJ2-1
V: TRBV2
size: .
D: .
CDR3: CASSGTSPLYNEQFF
DNA: TGTGCCAGCAGCGGGACCAGTCCCCTCTACAATGAGCAGTTCTTC

J: TRBJ2-7
V: TRBV5-1
size: .
D: TRBD1
CDR3: CASSYRGTDPYEQYF
DNA: TGCGCCAGCAGCTACAGGGGCACCGACCCCTACGAGCAGTACTTC

J: TRBJ2-3
V: TRBV9
size: .
D: .
CDR3: CASSVKEGRGPARTDTQYF
DNA: TGTGCCAGCAGCGTGAAGGAAGGACGGGGGCCCGCACGCACAGATACGCAGTATTTT

J: TRBJ2-2
V: TRBV9
size: .
D: TRBD1
CDR3: CASSVEGTAKTGELFF
DNA: TGTGCCAGCAGCGTAGAGGGGACAGCGAAAACCGGGGAGCTGTTTTTT

J: TRBJ2-1
V: TRBV20-1
size: few
D: .
CDR3: CSAREGGGHLGEQFF
DNA: TGCAGTGCTAGAGAGGGTGGAGGGCACTTGGGTGAGCAGTTCTTC

J: TRBJ1-6
V: TRBV10-3
size: .
D: .
CDR3: CAIGARGSLHF
DNA: TGTGCCATCGGGGCCCGGGGATCTCTCCACTTT

J: TRBJ2-1
V: TRBV2
size: .
D: .
CDR3: CASSEIGPGGSYNEQFF
DNA: TGTGCCAGCAGTGAAATCGGGCCTGGGGGCTCCTACAATGAGCAGTTCTTC

J: TRBJ2-7
V: TRBV6-6
size: .
D: .
CDR3: CASSYQGPPEQYF
DNA: TGTGCCAGCAGTTACCAGGGACCGCCCGAGCAGTACTTC

J: TRBJ2-3
V: TRBV7-2
size: .
D: .
CDR3: CASSLGAMLDTQYF
DNA: TGTGCCAGCAGCTTAGGGGCAATGCTAGATACGCAGTATTTT

J: TRBJ2-1
V: TRBV20-1
size: few
D: .
CDR3: CSATSGTPTSYNEQFF
DNA: TGCAGTGCTACGTCCGGGACTCCAACCTCCTACAATGAGCAGTTCTTC

J: TRBJ2-5
V: TRBV12-3/TRBV12-4
size: .
D: .
CDR3: CASSFGPGTQYF
DNA: TGTGCCAGCAGTTTCGGCCCCGGGACCCAGTACTTC

J: TRBJ2-5
V: TRBV7-3
size: .
D: .
CDR3: CASSRAGATQETQYF
DNA: TGTGCCAGCAGCCGCGCAGGGGCTACACAGGAGACCCAGTACTTC

J: TRBJ1-2
V: TRBV2
size: .
D: .
CDR3: CASYWTPEGYTF
DNA: TGTGCCAGCTACTGGACACCGGAGGGCTACACCTTC

J: TRBJ1-4
V: TRBV5-1
size: few
D: .
CDR3: CASSSSIDRSNEKLFF
DNA: TGCGCCAGCAGCTCATCAATCGACAGATCTAATGAAAAACTGTTTTTT

J: TRBJ2-7
V: TRBV12-3/TRBV12-4
size: .
D: TRBD2
CDR3: CASSLELAGGLPYEQYF
DNA: TGTGCCAGCAGTTTAGAACTAGCGGGAGGTCTTCCCTACGAGCAGTACTTC

J: TRBJ2-3
V: TRBV10-3
size: few
D: .
CDR3: CAIRSSTDTQYF
DNA: TGTGCCATCAGGTCTAGCACAGATACGCAGTATTTT

J: TRBJ2-5
V: TRBV6-9
size: few
D: .
CDR3: CASSSGTSYQETQYF
DNA: TGTGCCAGCAGCTCCGGGACATCGTACCAAGAGACCCAGTACTTC

J: TRBJ2-7
V: TRBV24-1
size: .
D: .
CDR3: CATSDTNRAYEQYF
DNA: TGTGCCACCAGTGATACGAACAGGGCCTACGAGCAGTACTTC

J: TRBJ1-1
V: TRBV9
size: .
D: .
CDR3: CASSAMGGGTEAFF
DNA: TGTGCCAGCAGCGCCATGGGGGGGGGTACTGAAGCTTTCTTT

J: TRBJ2-7
V: TRBV10-3
size: .
D: TRBD2
CDR3: CAIRVGLAGDREQYF
DNA: TGTGCCATCAGGGTCGGACTAGCGGGAGATCGCGAGCAGTACTTC

J: TRBJ2-5
V: TRBV6-6
size: .
D: TRBD1
CDR3: CASSYSGATGGQETQYF
DNA: TGTGCCAGCAGTTACTCGGGTGCGACAGGGGGCCAAGAGACCCAGTACTTC

J: TRBJ1-2
V: TRBV13
size: few
D: .
CDR3: CASSLDYTRGYTF
DNA: TGTGCCAGCAGCTTAGACTACACAAGGGGCTACACCTTC

J: TRBJ1-2
V: TRBV29-1
size: .
D: TRBD1
CDR3: CSAGRERQGDTF
DNA: TGCAGCGCCGGCAGGGAAAGGCAGGGGGACACCTTC

J: TRBJ2-7
V: TRBV20-1
size: few
D: .
CDR3: CSASWARVAGEQYF
DNA: TGCAGTGCTAGTTGGGCGAGGGTGGCGGGCGAGCAGTACTTC

J: TRBJ2-3
V: TRBV7-3
size: .
D: .
CDR3: CASSIGTTDTQYF
DNA: TGTGCCAGCAGCATCGGGACGACAGATACGCAGTATTTT

J: TRBJ1-2
V: TRBV7-2
size: few
D: .
CDR3: CATWGRHGYTF
DNA: TGTGCCACCTGGGGCCGCCATGGCTACACCTTC

J: TRBJ2-5
V: TRBV27
size: .
D: .
CDR3: CASIGPGAFQETQYF
DNA: TGTGCCAGCATTGGGCCAGGGGCCTTCCAAGAGACCCAGTACTTC

J: TRBJ1-5
V: TRBV19
size: .
D: .
CDR3: CASRLKGPSNQPQHF
DNA: TGTGCCAGTAGGCTCAAGGGTCCTAGCAATCAGCCCCAGCATTTT

J: TRBJ1-2
V: TRBV6-5
size: .
D: .
CDR3: CASSYSGFGDYGYTF
DNA: TGTGCCAGCAGTTACTCAGGGTTTGGAGACTATGGCTACACCTTC

J: TRBJ2-7
V: TRBV4-3
size: few
D: TRBD2
CDR3: CASSPSPSGSNEQYF
DNA: TGCGCCAGCAGCCCCAGCCCTAGCGGGAGCAACGAGCAGTACTTC

J: TRBJ2-5
V: TRBV28
size: .
D: TRBD2
CDR3: CASSLWLAGEETQYF
DNA: TGTGCCAGCAGTTTATGGCTAGCGGGAGAAGAGACCCAGTACTTC

J: TRBJ2-1
V: TRBV5-1
size: .
D: TRBD2
CDR3: CASSLGGGRASHNEQFF
DNA: TGCGCCAGCAGCTTGGGCGGCGGGAGGGCCTCTCACAATGAGCAGTTCTTC

J: TRBJ2-7
V: TRBV27
size: few
D: TRBD2
CDR3: CASSFSGSGSYEQYF
DNA: TGTGCCAGCAGTTTTAGCGGGAGCGGATCCTACGAGCAGTACTTC

J: TRBJ2-7
V: TRBV6-2/TRBV6-3
size: few
D: .
CDR3: CASSYSGPTYEQYF
DNA: TGTGCCAGCAGTTACTCGGGACCCACCTACGAGCAGTACTTC